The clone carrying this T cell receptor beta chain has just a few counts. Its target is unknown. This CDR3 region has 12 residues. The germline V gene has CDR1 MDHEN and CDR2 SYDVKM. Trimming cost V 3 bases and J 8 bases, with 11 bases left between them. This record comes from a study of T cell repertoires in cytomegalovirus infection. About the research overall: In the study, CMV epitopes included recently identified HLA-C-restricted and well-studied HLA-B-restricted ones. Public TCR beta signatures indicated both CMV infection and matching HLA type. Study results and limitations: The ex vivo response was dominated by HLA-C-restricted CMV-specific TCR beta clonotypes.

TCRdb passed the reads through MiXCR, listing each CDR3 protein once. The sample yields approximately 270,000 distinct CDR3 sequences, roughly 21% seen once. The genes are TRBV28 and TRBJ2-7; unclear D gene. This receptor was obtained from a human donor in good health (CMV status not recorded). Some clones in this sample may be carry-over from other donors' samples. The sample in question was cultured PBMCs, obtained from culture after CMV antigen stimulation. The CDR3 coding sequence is TGTGCCAGCAGTTTGCCCCAGTCGCAGCAGTACTTC. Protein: CASSLPQSQQYF.